These T cell receptor beta chains were read from a single sample in a study of beta chain features in type 1 diabetes. Clones were sequenced by immunoSEQ multiplex PCR, and TCRdb holds only the in-frame ones, with some missing. Among under 450,000 clones listed, about 15% were seen once. The sequencing input was naive CD4+ T cells from blood. All receptors derive from a woman aged 18-29 years in good health. The CDR3 runs from the conserved cysteine through the conserved F or W. D genes are given only for firm matches. Rows may omit the clone size; those that give it use once, few, many or a size class.

V gene	J gene	clone size	D gene	CDR3 protein	CDR3 DNA
TRBV6-6	TRBJ2-7	.	TRBD1	CASSSSGTGGYEQYF	TGTGCCAGCAGTTCCTCAGGGACAGGCGGCTACGAGCAGTACTTC
TRBV19	TRBJ2-7	.	.	CASQGGIEQYF	TGTGCCAGTCAAGGGGGTATCGAGCAGTACTTC
TRBV6-5	TRBJ1-2	few	.	CASSYTGGGGYTF	TGTGCCAGCAGTTACACGGGAGGAGGCGGCTACACCTTC
TRBV4-3	TRBJ2-2	few	TRBD2	CASSQGFSGRRWAGELFF	TGCGCCAGCAGCCAAGGCTTTAGCGGGAGGAGGTGGGCCGGGGAGCTGTTTTTT
TRBV10-3	TRBJ2-5	few	TRBD2	CAISEWGLLAGVKETQYF	TGTGCCATCAGTGAGTGGGGATTGCTAGCGGGAGTGAAAGAGACCCAGTACTTC
TRBV15	TRBJ2-7	.	TRBD2	CATSRVQGGYEQYF	TGTGCCACCAGCAGAGTGCAGGGAGGGTACGAGCAGTACTTC
TRBV4-2	TRBJ2-3	.	.	CASSPHGGDTQYF	TGTGCCAGCAGCCCCCATGGGGGGGATACGCAGTATTTT
TRBV25-1	TRBJ2-2	once	.	CASSDLEGWDTGELFF	TGTGCCAGCAGTGATTTAGAGGGTTGGGACACCGGGGAGCTGTTTTTT
TRBV28	TRBJ2-2	.	TRBD1	CASSGQVGTGELFF	TGTGCCAGCAGTGGACAGGTCGGCACCGGGGAGCTGTTTTTT
TRBV5-1	TRBJ1-1	.	.	CASTRGYANTEAFF	TGCGCCAGCACCAGGGGCTATGCTAACACTGAAGCTTTCTTT
TRBV2	TRBJ2-7	.	.	CAGGTASSYEQYF	TGTGCCGGAGGGACAGCGAGTTCCTACGAGCAGTACTTC
TRBV5-1	TRBJ2-5	few	TRBD1	CATSLQGARETQYF	TGCGCCACCTCCCTACAGGGGGCCCGAGAGACCCAGTACTTC
TRBV9	TRBJ2-7	.	TRBD1	CASSVGVAGAGGNTYEQYF	TGTGCCAGCAGCGTAGGAGTTGCTGGCGCAGGGGGCAACACCTACGAGCAGTACTTC
TRBV7-9	TRBJ2-3	.	.	CASSPVELSTDTQYF	TGTGCCAGCAGCCCGGTTGAGCTTAGCACAGATACGCAGTATTTT
TRBV5-1	TRBJ2-3	.	.	CASSLVGSSTDTQYF	TGCGCCAGCAGCTTGGTGGGCTCAAGCACAGATACGCAGTATTTT
TRBV21-1	TRBJ2-7	few	.	CASSPGRNKHRYEQYF	TGTGCCAGCAGCCCGGGGAGGAATAAACACCGCTACGAGCAGTACTTC
TRBV5-4	TRBJ2-1	few	TRBD2	CASSLLVAGNEQFF	TGTGCCAGCAGCTTGTTGGTAGCGGGAAATGAGCAGTTCTTC
TRBV5-1	TRBJ2-2	few	TRBD1	CASSPGQGGNGELFF	TGCGCCAGCAGCCCCGGACAGGGGGGGAACGGGGAGCTGTTTTTT
TRBV5-1	TRBJ1-1	.	.	CASSLRRNTEAFF	TGCGCCAGCAGCTTGAGGAGGAACACTGAAGCTTTCTTT
TRBV27	TRBJ2-3	.	.	CASSFSSTDTQYF	TGTGCCAGCAGTTTTAGCAGCACAGATACGCAGTATTTT
TRBV27	TRBJ2-5	.	TRBD2	CASRTSWTETQYF	TGTGCCAGCCGGACTAGCTGGACTGAGACCCAGTACTTC
TRBV7-8	TRBJ1-2	.	.	CASSHGGGNYGYTF	TGTGCCAGCAGCCACGGGGGAGGTAACTATGGCTACACCTTC
TRBV28	TRBJ2-1	few	TRBD2	CASSSQREGYNEQFF	TGTGCCAGCAGTTCTCAGCGGGAGGGCTACAATGAGCAGTTCTTC
TRBV7-2	TRBJ2-3	few	TRBD2	CASSANGGRWADTQYF	TGTGCCAGCAGCGCCAATGGCGGGAGGTGGGCAGATACGCAGTATTTT
TRBV6-1	TRBJ2-4	.	.	CASHFTGRVNIQYF	TGTGCCAGCCACTTCACAGGGAGGGTTAACATTCAGTACTTC
TRBV2	TRBJ2-4	.	.	CASTSRDVYGKNIQYF	TGTGCCAGCACAAGTCGTGATGTGTACGGCAAAAACATTCAGTACTTC
TRBV7-9	TRBJ2-5	few	TRBD2	CASSFLSGKETQYF	TGTGCCAGCAGCTTTCTAAGCGGGAAGGAGACCCAGTACTTC
TRBV18	TRBJ1-1	.	TRBD1	CASSQGQGGTEAFF	TGTGCCAGCTCACAAGGACAGGGTGGCACTGAAGCTTTCTTT
TRBV5-6	TRBJ1-2	few	.	CASRGAGGYTF	TGTGCCAGCAGAGGGGCGGGAGGCTACACCTTC
TRBV7-9	TRBJ2-3	.	TRBD2	CASSVGLAGNTDTQYF	TGTGCCAGCAGCGTTGGACTAGCTGGCAATACAGATACGCAGTATTTT
TRBV4-1	TRBJ2-7	.	TRBD1	CASSQGVQGPITYEQYF	TGCGCCAGCAGCCAAGGCGTACAGGGGCCAATCACCTACGAGCAGTACTTC
TRBV11-3	TRBJ2-7	few	TRBD2	CASSFGLAGAYEQYF	TGTGCCAGCAGCTTCGGACTAGCGGGAGCCTACGAGCAGTACTTC
TRBV28	TRBJ2-7	.	TRBD2	CASRSSGRTYEQYF	TGTGCCAGCAGATCTAGCGGGAGGACTTACGAGCAGTACTTC
TRBV7-2	TRBJ1-5	.	.	CASSLGGYSNQPQHF	TGTGCCAGCAGCCTAGGCGGCTATAGCAATCAGCCCCAGCATTTT
TRBV28	TRBJ2-7	.	TRBD2	CASSLVLAGFSYEQYF	TGTGCCAGCAGTTTGGTGCTAGCGGGCTTCTCCTACGAGCAGTACTTC
TRBV19	TRBJ2-3	once	.	CASSIGGSDTQYF	TGTGCCAGTAGTATTGGAGGGTCCGATACGCAGTATTTT
TRBV7-3	TRBJ2-1	.	TRBD2	CASSPGRGGDNEQFF	TGTGCCAGCAGCCCTGGGAGGGGAGGTGACAATGAGCAGTTCTTC